A selection of T cell receptor beta chains follows, all from one sample in a study of T cell repertoires in cytomegalovirus infection. Each CDR3 protein gets one entry after TCRdb re-called the reads with MiXCR. The sample includes some 590,000 distinct CDR3 sequences, roughly 42% of them seen just once. These receptors are not linked to any known antigen. Sequenced material: cultured PBMCs, taken from culture after CMV antigen stimulation. All receptors derive from a human donor in good health (CMV status not recorded). Some clones in this sample may be carry-over from other donors' samples. Both conserved end residues are part of each CDR3.

>TRBJ2-1|TRBV6-2/TRBV6-3
CASSRGLAGSYNEQFF
>TRBJ1-4|TRBV15
CATSTTPGEKLFF
>TRBJ1-4|TRBV12-3/TRBV12-4
CASSARARASEKLFF
>TRBJ1-2|TRBV12-3/TRBV12-4
CASTYRGEVYGYTF
>TRBJ1-2|TRBV6-1
CASSEAGRGEPPWTF
>TRBJ2-3|TRBV7-2
CASASGGRDTQYF
>TRBJ1-1|TRBV25-1
CASSKQVDAEAFF
>TRBJ2-5|TRBV6-1
CASSEGGSETQYF
>TRBJ2-7|TRBV15
CATSRVLGGAGEQYF
>TRBJ2-7|TRBV10-3
CAISEGGYEQYF
>TRBJ2-7|TRBV12-3/TRBV12-4
CASKLDSPAYEQYF
>TRBJ2-5|TRBV4-3
CASSPLRDREPTQYF
>TRBJ1-1|TRBV12-3/TRBV12-4
CASSFMGAGAEAFF
>TRBJ2-7|TRBV7-9
CASSSGQGEQYF
>TRBJ1-1|TRBV6-6
CASSYDRRGTEAFF
>TRBJ2-5|TRBV7-2
CASSFRGDQETQYF
>TRBJ2-1|TRBV5-5
CASRLYDFSGNEQFF
>TRBJ2-7|TRBV20-1
CSASRIGYEQYF
>TRBJ2-7|TRBV28
CASSSSETGRDYEQYF
>TRBJ1-3|TRBV6-6
CASSYSSEGSGNTIYF
>TRBJ2-7|TRBV7-2
CASSRLMGLGEQYF
>TRBJ2-3|TRBV4-2
CASSHLRESGLAGSSTDTQYF
>TRBJ2-6|TRBV7-9
CASSLGWDRNSGANVLTF
>TRBJ2-3|TRBV11-2
CASSFSTPTDTQYF
>TRBJ1-5|TRBV7-6
CASSSLIGPLTNQPQHF
>TRBJ1-5|TRBV7-2
CASSLGLGGHNQPQHF
>TRBJ2-1|TRBV2
CASSRAGGDYEQFF
>TRBJ2-7|TRBV7-8
CASSFLSGGAHEQYF
>TRBJ1-1|TRBV4-1
CASSSPGRGSEAFF
>TRBJ2-7|TRBV7-6
CASSSPPAGVPYEQYF
>TRBJ2-3|TRBV24-1
CATSAGRTSTDTQYF
>TRBJ2-7|TRBV6-6
CASTFNLAGPYEQYF
>TRBJ1-6|TRBV7-2
CASSLQGGYSPLHF
>TRBJ1-5|TRBV19
CASSIGQGASRPQHF
>TRBJ2-2|TRBV18
CASSLTQGARNTGELFF
>TRBJ2-3|TRBV5-4
CASSLGTGSDTQYF
>TRBJ2-5|TRBV12-3/TRBV12-4
CASSLGDREGETQYF
>TRBJ2-2|TRBV7-2
CASSLRGVRTGELFF
>TRBJ1-2|TRBV6-6
CATQTGNYGYTF
>TRBJ2-1|TRBV4-1
CASTPGLAGGGEQFF
>TRBJ2-5|TRBV5-1
CASSNAFDRGKETQYF
>TRBJ1-5|TRBV7-2
CASSLFRDSNQPQHF
>TRBJ2-3|TRBV7-4
CASSPREFGTDTQYF